The 15 T cell receptor beta chains listed next were all sequenced from one sample in a study of cytomegalovirus exposure and HLA in healthy donors. PCR primers comprised 60 Vbeta and 13 Jbeta primers. Profiled with immunoSEQ multiplex PCR; TCRdb holds only in-frame clones, not every one. The sample yields over 150,000 clones, 80% seen once. The sequenced sample consisted of PBMCs. All receptors derive from a middle-aged woman in good health and CMV-seropositive.

The J gene is TRBJ1-1, the V gene TRBV27; D remains unclear. The V end was cut by 3 bases, the J end by 3 bases, with 8 bases between. Germline CDR1 is MNHEY and CDR2 is SMNVEV (reference sequence). This CDR3 has 13 amino acids. CDR3 protein: CASSFKHDTEAFF. The CDR3 DNA follows: TGTGCCAGCAGTTTTAAGCACGACACTGAAGCTTTCTTT.

This chain joins TRBV2 and TRBJ2-5; 11 bases match TRBD2. Germline V gene sequence: CDR1 SNHLY, CDR2 FYNNEI. The V gene end was trimmed by 7 bases and the J gene end by 2 bases; junction bases not matched to a gene: 6. This CDR3 has 15 residues. The CDR3 is CASNGLAGTQETQYF. CDR3 DNA: TGTGCCAGCAACGGACTAGCGGGTACTCAAGAGACCCAGTACTTC.

The chain has TRBV7-9 and TRBJ2-5; possibly TRBD1 for D (5 bases). Trimming pared 8 bases from V and 2 bases from J, leaving 12 bases between. The CDR3 contains 13 residues. Germline assignment: CDR1 SEHNR and CDR2 FQNEAQ (reference sequence). CDR3: CASPPSGQETQYF. The CDR3 nucleotides are TGTGCCAGCCCGCCTTCAGGGCAAGAGACCCAGTACTTC.

The table lists this clone with a few counts. One junction end does not reproduce the germline sequence, and a read error may be involved. The chain has TRBV5-1 and TRBJ2-7, with TRBD2 matching 8 bases. This CDR3 contains 16 residues. Germline CDR1 SGHRS, CDR2 YFSETQ. CDR3 sequence reads: CATSLVAGSLLDEQYF. CDR3 nucleotides: TGCGCCACCAGCTTGGTAGCGGGATCTCTCCTTGACGAGCAGTACTTC.

The chain uses TRBV28 and TRBJ2-7; 7 bases are shared with TRBD2. The germline V gene encodes CDR1 MDHEN and CDR2 SYDVKM. The CDR3 contains 14 residues. The trim removed 6 bases at V and 1 base at J, leaving 6 bases unmatched. The CDR3 protein is CASSVSGGSYEQYF. Written as DNA, the CDR3 is TGTGCCAGCAGCGTCTCGGGGGGATCCTACGAGCAGTACTTC.

Of note for this clone: The CDR3 end shows no conserved phenylalanine or tryptophan, and so a read error is likely. The chain carries TRBV5-1 and TRBJ1-1, with TRBD1 as a possible D gene (5 bases). CDR1 and CDR2 (germline): SGHRS, YFSETQ. This CDR3 is 14 amino acids long. With 0 bases removed from V and 2 bases from J, the gap between germline ends came to 8 bases. The CDR3 protein is CASSLATVNTEAFL. CDR3 nucleotide sequence: TGCGCCAGCAGCTTGGCGACAGTTAACACTGAAGCTTTCCTT.

This clone has a handful of counts. The chain combines TRBV29-1 with TRBJ1-3, with D maybe TRBD1 (6 bases). The CDR3 totals 14 residues. V dropped 6 bases and J dropped 0 bases, with 12 bases sitting between them. Germline-derived CDR1 and CDR2 are SQVTM and ANQGSEA. CDR3 sequence (DNA): TGCAGCGTCCCCACAGGGCCCTCTGGAAACACCATATATTTT. Protein product: CSVPTGPSGNTIYF.

The chain employs TRBV7-9 and TRBJ2-1, with 8 nucleotides matching TRBD1. CDR1 SEHNR and CDR2 FQNEAQ come from the germline V gene (reference sequence). V gave up 2 bases and J gave up 4 bases; unmatched junction bases: 4. The CDR3 covers 15 residues. CDR3 nucleotides: TGTGCCAGCAGCTTACTCACAGGGGGATACAATGAGCAGTTCTTC. Amino acid sequence: CASSLLTGGYNEQFF. The variable domain in full, with the rest retrieved from reference TRBV7-9 and TRBJ2-1, is DTGVSQNPRHKITKRGQNVTFRCDPISEHNRLYWYRQTLGQGPEFLTYFQNEAQLEKSRLLSDRFSAERPKGSFSTLEIQRTEQGDSAMYLCASSLLTGGYNEQFFGPGTRLTVL.

The chain combines TRBV28 with TRBJ2-1; 8 bases agree with TRBD1. The V gene's germline CDR1 is MDHEN and CDR2 SYDVKM. The CDR3 runs 13 residues. With 5 bases clipped from V and 12 bases from J, the junction kept 9 bases outside the gene matches. The CDR3 region is CASSTTGALGQFF. The CDR3 nucleotides are TGTGCCAGCAGTACGACAGGGGCGCTTGGGCAGTTCTTC.

Comment on this clone: This sample includes further DNA sequences coding for the same CDR3. This chain joins TRBV5-1 and TRBJ2-3, with a tentative D call TRBD2 (5 bases). This CDR3 region has 15 residues. The V gene lost 0 bases and the J gene lost 0 bases, with 8 bases spanning the gap. CDR1 SGHRS and CDR2 YFSETQ come from the germline V gene. CDR3 bases: TGCGCCAGCAGCTTGGCGGGGTCTAGCACAGATACGCAGTATTTT. This codes for CASSLAGSSTDTQYF. The variable domain in full, with the rest retrieved from reference TRBV5-1 and TRBJ2-3, is KAGVTQTPRYLIKTRGQQVTLSCSPISGHRSVSWYQQTPGQGLQFLFEYFSETQRNKGNFPGRFSGRQFSNSRSEMNVSTLELGDSALYLCASSLAGSSTDTQYFGPGTRLTVL.

This clone was seen a handful of times. The chain uses TRBV5-8 and TRBJ2-7; 8 positions match TRBD1. V was pared by 6 bases and J by 2 bases, with 10 bases of the junction left unmatched. The CDR3 has 15 residues. Germline CDR1 is SGHTS and CDR2 is YDEGEE. CDR3 bases: TGTGCCAGCACCCAGACCCAGACAGGGGCCTACGAGCAGTACTTC. It is translated as CASTQTQTGAYEQYF.

The gene calls are TRBV11-2 and TRBJ2-1; D is perhaps TRBD2 (6 bases). Germline values: CDR1 SGHAT, CDR2 FQNNGV. With 4 bases removed from V and 8 bases from J, the gap between germline ends came to 18 bases. CDR3 length equals 15 residues. Written as DNA, the CDR3 is TGTGCCAGCAGCTCTCCCCAAACGGGGGAATATGAGCAGTTCTTC. Protein sequence: CASSSPQTGEYEQFF.

This rearrangement joins TRBV5-1 to TRBJ2-2, with no clear D. Trimming pared 0 bases from V and 7 bases from J, leaving 10 bases between. Germline CDR1 is SGHRS and CDR2 is YFSETQ. The CDR3 covers 14 residues. CDR3 DNA sequence: TGCGCCAGCAGCTTGGTCATGGCGGACGGGGAGCTGTTTTTT. Protein: CASSLVMADGELFF.

The J gene is TRBJ2-1, the V gene TRBV7-9, with 10 positions matching TRBD2. J was trimmed by 9 bases and V by 5 bases; bases with no gene match: 16. The CDR3 is 17 amino acids. Looked up from germline, CDR1 is SEHNR and CDR2 is FQNEAQ (reference sequence). The CDR3 bases are TGTGCCAGCAGCCCCTTATGGGCTAGCGGGAGTTCCGGTGAGCAGTTCTTC. Translating it yields CASSPLWASGSSGEQFF.

V and J are TRBV30 and TRBJ2-2; D unclear. The length of the CDR3 is 13 residues. CDR1 is GTSNPN, CDR2 SVGIG, per germline (reference sequence). Trimming stripped 4 bases from V and 5 bases from J, with 11 bases between. For the CDR3, the DNA is TGTGCCTGGACCCGCTCGCGAACCGGGGAGCTGTTTTTT. It translates to CAWTRSRTGELFF.